One T cell receptor beta chain is described in this entry. The antigen this receptor binds is unknown. Base-call qualities are not available, and no considerably larger clone is one nucleotide away. Collaborating institutions collected whole blood in K2EDTA tubes following their own protocols. For TCRbeta analysis, collaborators shipped samples in one of three forms: frozen whole blood, isolated PBMCs, or DNA extracted from either of those sample types. TCRbeta CDR3 regions were amplified from genomic DNA using the immunoSEQ Assay, a bias-controlled multiplex PCR. The source study handled its data this way. Nucleated cell counts per sample were estimated from amplification of reference gene primers within the assay. Sequence reads were collapsed and filtered to measure the absolute abundance of every unique TCRbeta CDR3 rearrangement. Productive Simpson clonality was computed per sample as the square root of Simpson's diversity index over productive rearrangements. TCRdb provides this immuneACCESS table in a form limited to in-frame rearrangements. Some clones are lacking; in checked studies, under half of them reflect an unresolved V gene, and why the rest are absent is not known. The DNA was the basis for D and trimming; V, J and clone size are from that table. Present in this sample are a few hundred thousand clones, 80% to 90% of which were seen just once. The ten most abundant clones make up approximately 1.2% of the sample.

The data originate from a study of blood T cell repertoires in COVID-19 (TCRdb year 2020). Regarding the research as a whole: Samples covering the acute and convalescent phases of COVID-19 were provided by collaborators in the United States, Italy and Spain. The samples were drawn from two sources: the first 160 participants of the ongoing ImmuneRACE study, and some 1,300 subjects contributed by 6 global collaborators. HLA class I and class II types, where available, came from metadata supplied by the sample provider rather than from assay-based typing. Subjects who had been exposed to COVID-19, were actively infected with it, or had recovered from it provided the deeply sampled blood TCRbeta repertoires that made up the dataset. The repertoires were made available in a free public database intended to serve as a resource for research on the immune response to SARS-CoV-2. The material from the prospective study consisted of cDNA or gDNA derived from T cells, B-cell-depleted T cells, or PBMCs. The sample metadata nearly always contained a de-identified subject ID, COVID-19 status, age in years and sex.

The study at large found these results: Clinical and demographic metadata were provided uncurated, with the amount varying by source and participant.

V is shortened by 2 bases, J by 3 bases, and the region joining them spans 10 bases. Reading from cysteine to phenylalanine, the CDR3 counts 14 amino acids. Only the CDR3 region is kept as DNA, spanning 42 bases read in frame from base 1. According to the germline V gene, CDR1 reads SGHTA and CDR2 reads FQGTGA. Source material: peripheral blood. The chain joins TRBV7-3 to TRBJ1-2, with a weak D call of TRBD1 (6 bases match). This sequence originates from a middle-aged man with acute or convalescent COVID-19. The nucleotide sequence is TGTGCCAGCAGCTTAGCGGGGGCCGACTATGGCTACACCTTC. Translation gives CASSLAGADYGYTF. This CDR3, with the reference TRBV7-3 and TRBJ1-2 proteins standing in past its ends, gives the full variable domain GAGVSQTPSNKVTEKGKYVELRCDPISGHTALYWYRQSLGQGPEFLIYFQGTGAADDSGLPNDRFFAVRPEGSVSTLKIQRTERGDSAVYLCASSLAGADYGYTFGSGTRLTVV.